A single sample is the source of the 31 T cell receptor beta chains below, sequenced in a study of cytomegalovirus exposure and HLA in healthy donors. The PCR used 60 Vbeta and 13 Jbeta primers. Profiled with immunoSEQ multiplex PCR; TCRdb holds only in-frame clones, not every one. The data contain some 150,000 clones, around four fifths of them singletons. The specimen sequenced was PBMCs. The receptors shown here come from a woman between 50 and 59 years old in good health and CMV-seronegative.

This clone has more than one count but fewer than ten. The rearrangement joins TRBV7-2 to TRBJ2-3; weak D call: TRBD2 (6 bases). With 1 base removed from V and 3 bases from J, the gap between germline ends came to 8 bases. This CDR3 has 14 amino acids. Germline CDR1 SGHTA, CDR2 FQGNSA. The CDR3, as DNA: TGTGCCAGCAGCTTAGGGGGGGTAACAGATACGCAGTATTTT. This codes for CASSLGGVTDTQYF. Full variable domain (missing parts from reference TRBV7-2 and TRBJ2-3): GAGVSQSPSNKVTEKGKDVELRCDPISGHTALYWYRQSLGQGLEFLIYFQGNSAPDKSGLPSDRFSAERTGGSVSTLTIQRTQQEDSAVYLCASSLGGVTDTQYFGPGTRLTVL.

The chain links TRBV15 to TRBJ2-3; 9 bases are a match to TRBD2. V trimming: 5 bases; J trimming: 6 bases; junction bases outside the gene matches: 15. There are 17 residues in the CDR3. Germline V lookup: CDR1 LNHNV, CDR2 YYDKDF (reference sequence). CDR3: CATSLPGLAPGADTQYF. CDR3 DNA: TGTGCCACCAGCCTACCGGGACTAGCCCCTGGAGCGGATACGCAGTATTTT.

The rearrangement joins TRBV11-2 to TRBJ1-6, with a possible D match to TRBD1 (5 bases). Germline V CDR1 and CDR2: SGHAT, FQNNGV. This CDR3 has 13 amino acids. V lost 5 bases to trimming and J lost 13 bases, with 15 bases between them. This CDR3 reads CASSAAGIIPLHF. For the CDR3, the DNA is TGTGCCAGCAGCGCGGCAGGGATCATCCCCCTCCACTTT.

The J gene is TRBJ1-1, the V gene TRBV30; D may be TRBD1 (5 bases). This CDR3 has 14 residues. The ends were cut back, 3 bases at V and 2 bases at J, with 13 bases in the middle. The germline V gene has CDR1 GTSNPN and CDR2 SVGIG (reference sequence). CDR3 in DNA: TGTGCCTGGAGAGACTGGGACTCAAACACTGAAGCTTTCTTT. Protein product: CAWRDWDSNTEAFF.

This chain uses TRBV5-1 with TRBJ2-7; D is perhaps TRBD1 (5 bases). This CDR3 region has 16 residues. The germline V gene has CDR1 SGHRS and CDR2 YFSETQ. Deletions cut 0 bases from V and 3 bases from J, with 16 bases between. The CDR3 loop reads CASSLVGTGYVYEQYF. As DNA, the CDR3 is TGCGCCAGCAGCTTGGTTGGTACAGGTTATGTCTACGAGCAGTACTTC.

The rearrangement links TRBV5-6 to TRBJ2-7; 9 nucleotides agree with TRBD2. V trimming: 4 bases; J trimming: 0 bases; junction bases outside the gene matches: 2. The CDR3 covers 14 residues. The V gene's germline CDR1 is SGHDT and CDR2 YYEEEE. DNA for the CDR3: TGTGCCAGCAGCAATAGCGGGGGCTCCTACGAGCAGTACTTC. Its translation: CASSNSGGSYEQYF.

This clone was seen a few times. The V gene is TRBV18, the J gene TRBJ2-7, with D perhaps TRBD1 (5 bases). CDR1 is KGHSH, CDR2 LQKENI, per germline. This CDR3 is built from 13 residues. V lost 2 bases and J lost 1, with 6 bases in between. The CDR3 region has the DNA TGTGCCAGCTCACCAGGGGCATCCTACGAGCAGTACTTC. Translated, it gives CASSPGASYEQYF.

This clone was detected only once. V usage is TRBV25-1 and J usage is TRBJ2-4; the D is unclear. Germline V gives CDR1 MGHDK, CDR2 SYGVNS. CDR3 length: 12 amino acids. V dropped 4 bases and J dropped 3 bases, with 4 bases sitting between them. The CDR3 DNA is TGTGCCAGCAGTGGCTACAAAAACATTCAGTACTTC. Protein product: CASSGYKNIQYF.

The rearrangement uses TRBV28 and TRBJ1-1; 7 nucleotides line up with TRBD1. The CDR3 totals 15 residues. CDR1 is MDHEN and CDR2 is SYDVKM in the germline V gene. J lost 6 bases, V lost 8 bases, and 15 bases had no gene match. The CDR3 region is CASPPSGGGFAEAFF. The CDR3 region has the DNA TGTGCCAGCCCACCCTCAGGGGGAGGCTTTGCTGAAGCTTTCTTT.

The V gene is TRBV6-1, the J gene TRBJ1-2; TRBD1 aligns across 10 bases. This CDR3 comprises 14 residues. V shed 3 bases, J shed 8 bases, and the junction held 6 bases outside the gene matches. Germline CDR1 MNHNS, CDR2 SASEGT. CDR3 protein: CASSDRDRGKGYTF. The CDR3 nucleotides read TGTGCCAGCAGTGATCGGGACAGGGGAAAAGGCTACACCTTC.

A single count supports this clone. The chain uses TRBV14 and TRBJ2-2, with 7 positions matching TRBD2. In germline, CDR1 is SGHDN, CDR2 FVKESK. This CDR3 comprises 18 residues. Trimming removed 1 base from V and 2 bases from J; junction bases left unmatched: 10. CDR3 residues: CASSQGFKGLPNTGELFF. In DNA, the CDR3 is TGTGCCAGCAGCCAAGGTTTCAAGGGACTACCAAACACCGGGGAGCTGTTTTTT.

V and J are TRBV30 and TRBJ2-7, with TRBD1 as a possible D gene (6 bases). Germline CDR1 reads GTSNPN; CDR2 reads SVGIG (reference sequence). The CDR3 runs to 15 residues. V shed 4 bases and J shed 3 bases, with 19 bases lying between them. The CDR3 DNA is TGTGCCTGGATCCCTCAGGGGTCTCTTGGCTACGAGCAGTACTTC. Protein product: CAWIPQGSLGYEQYF.

V gene TRBV2 combines with J gene TRBJ2-3; unclear D gene. CDR1 SNHLY and CDR2 FYNNEI come from the germline V gene. V was trimmed by 8 bases and J by 4 bases, leaving 10 bases between them. The length of the CDR3 is 12 residues. The CDR3 region is CASEPGADTQYF. In nucleotides, the CDR3 is TGTGCCAGCGAACCGGGTGCAGATACGCAGTATTTT.

This clone was detected only a few times. V usage is TRBV5-4 and J usage is TRBJ2-7; 11 positions match TRBD2. From germline, CDR1 is SGHNT and CDR2 YYREEE (reference sequence). Trimming removed 4 bases from V and 2 bases from J; junction bases left unmatched: 5. The length of the CDR3 is 15 residues. This chain's CDR3 is CASSRGLAATYEQYF. CDR3 DNA: TGTGCCAGCAGCCGGGGACTAGCGGCCACCTACGAGCAGTACTTC.

The chain is built from TRBV10-3 and TRBJ1-2; 9 nucleotides align to TRBD1. V was pared by 10 bases and J by 4 bases, with 13 bases of the junction left unmatched. The germline V gene has CDR1 ENHRY and CDR2 SYGVKD. The CDR3 has 15 residues. The CDR3 DNA reads as TGTGCCACGCGCGGGACAGGGCTCACTATCTATGGCTACACCTTC. Translating gives CATRGTGLTIYGYTF.

This clone appeared a single time. The chain is built from TRBV11-2 and TRBJ1-2; D is possibly TRBD1 (6 bases). Germline CDR1 SGHAT, CDR2 FQNNGV. Trimming stripped 2 bases from V and 1 base from J, with 11 bases between. This CDR3 region has 15 residues. The CDR3 sequence: CASSLRGGLNYGYTF. CDR3 nucleotides: TGTGCCAGCAGCTTAAGGGGGGGGCTTAACTATGGCTACACCTTC.

In this sample, this clone turned up a few times. The rearrangement joins TRBV7-2 to TRBJ1-1; D is ambiguous. The CDR3 is 15 residues long. The V end was cut by 6 bases, the J end by 0 bases, with 14 bases between. CDR1 and CDR2 (germline): SGHTA, FQGNSA. The CDR3 nucleotides read TGTGCCAGCAGTTACACAAGAAACATGAACACTGAAGCTTTCTTT. Its protein is CASSYTRNMNTEAFF. Filled out from reference TRBV7-2 and TRBJ1-1, the complete variable domain reads GAGVSQSPSNKVTEKGKDVELRCDPISGHTALYWYRQSLGQGLEFLIYFQGNSAPDKSGLPSDRFSAERTGGSVSTLTIQRTQQEDSAVYLCASSYTRNMNTEAFFGQGTRLTVV.

V usage is TRBV9 and J usage is TRBJ2-7; 10 positions match TRBD2. The CDR3 covers 18 residues. The V segment lost 1 base and the J segment 2 bases; nucleotides outside the gene matches: 12. The V gene's germline CDR1 is SGDLS and CDR2 YYNGEE. The CDR3 DNA follows: TGTGCCAGCAGCGTAATGCCCAGCGGGGGGGTTCGGGCCTACGAGCAGTACTTC. Translated: CASSVMPSGGVRAYEQYF.

V gene TRBV10-2 combines with J gene TRBJ1-6; D remains ambiguous. The CDR3 is 14 amino acids. Germline V CDR1 and CDR2: WSHSY, SAAADI. V was pared by 3 bases and J by 7 bases, with 10 bases between. Here the CDR3 reads CASSEPGMNSPLHF. The CDR3 nucleotides are TGCGCCAGCAGTGAACCCGGTATGAATTCACCCCTCCACTTT.

The sample holds a few counts of this clone. The J gene is TRBJ1-1, the V gene TRBV18, with 8 positions matching TRBD1. The trim removed 3 bases at V and 4 bases at J, leaving 4 bases unmatched. Germline V CDR1 and CDR2: KGHSH, LQKENI. The CDR3 is 14 amino acids. The CDR3 loop is CASSPTGEGTEAFF. CDR3 coding DNA: TGTGCCAGCTCACCGACAGGGGAGGGCACTGAAGCTTTCTTT.

The chain links TRBV7-8 to TRBJ1-1; D remains unclear. The germline CDR1 and CDR2 sequences are SGHVS and FQNEAQ. This CDR3 has 13 amino acids. V was cut by 5 bases and J by 3 bases, with 10 bases left in between. Here the CDR3 DNA reads TGTGCCAGCAGCAGCGTCCGGCACACTGAAGCTTTCTTT. Its translation: CASSSVRHTEAFF.

This chain connects TRBV27 to TRBJ2-1; 8 positions agree with TRBD2. J gave up 1 base and V 2 bases, and 1 base lay outside the gene matches. The germline gives CDR1 MNHEY, CDR2 SMNVEV (reference sequence). CDR3 length equals 15 residues. CDR3 sequence: CASSLGTSSYNEQFF. The CDR3 DNA follows: TGTGCCAGCAGTTTAGGGACTAGTTCCTACAATGAGCAGTTCTTC.

This clone has a handful of counts. The rearrangement joins TRBV10-3 to TRBJ2-7, with D perhaps TRBD2 (5 bases). The CDR3 is 16 amino acids. CDR1 and CDR2 (germline): ENHRY, SYGVKD. The germline V and J ends were trimmed by 3 bases and 0 bases, with 15 bases remaining between them. The CDR3 coding sequence is TGTGCCATCAGTGAAGAGGGAATACGGGGCTCCTACGAGCAGTACTTC. Its translation is CAISEEGIRGSYEQYF.

J is TRBJ1-6 and V is TRBV27; TRBD1 agrees at 9 bases. The V gene's germline CDR1 is MNHEY and CDR2 SMNVEV (reference sequence). The CDR3 has 14 amino acids. V trimming: 4 bases; J trimming: 11 bases; junction bases outside the gene matches: 6. CDR3 sequence (DNA): TGTGCCAGCAGTTCGGGACAGGGTTCGGCACCCCTCCACTTT. As protein: CASSSGQGSAPLHF.

The chain links TRBV5-1 to TRBJ1-1; maybe TRBD1 (6 bases). The CDR3 is made up of 14 amino acids. The germline CDR1 and CDR2 sequences are SGHRS and YFSETQ. Trimming cost V 4 bases and J 3 bases, with 13 bases left between them. The CDR3: CASSPITGYTEAFF. The CDR3 DNA reads as TGCGCCAGCAGCCCAATAACAGGGTACACTGAAGCTTTCTTT.

This clone was counted between two and nine times. The rearrangement links TRBV7-6 to TRBJ1-1, with D maybe TRBD1 (5 bases). Trimming removed 1 base from V and 4 bases from J, with 13 bases in between. The CDR3 has 15 amino acids. Germline V gene lookup returns CDR1 SGHVS and CDR2 FNYEAQ. The CDR3 protein is CASSLEVGGITEAFF. DNA of the CDR3: TGTGCCAGCAGCTTAGAGGTTGGGGGGATCACTGAAGCTTTCTTT.

The chain uses TRBV30 and TRBJ2-7, with 7 nucleotides matching TRBD1. Germline V gene lookup returns CDR1 GTSNPN and CDR2 SVGIG (reference sequence). With V trimmed by 5 bases and J by 2 bases, 15 bases remained unmatched. This CDR3 is 16 amino acids long. In DNA, the CDR3 is TGTGCCTGGGATCAAATCTGGACAGGCAGCCCCTACGAGCAGTACTTC. Translation: CAWDQIWTGSPYEQYF.

The V call is TRBV28, the J call TRBJ1-5; 7 bases match TRBD1. V trimming: 5 bases; J trimming: 0 bases; junction bases outside the gene matches: 16. There are 19 residues in the CDR3. The V gene's germline CDR1 is MDHEN and CDR2 SYDVKM. CDR3 residues: CASSLQRGPDRYSNQPQHF. As DNA, the CDR3 is TGTGCCAGCAGTCTCCAGAGGGGGCCGGACCGTTATAGCAATCAGCCCCAGCATTTT.

V gene TRBV30 combines with J gene TRBJ1-1, with 8 bases identical to TRBD1. J was trimmed by 1 base and V by 2 bases; bases with no gene match: 6. Germline CDR1 GTSNPN, CDR2 SVGIG (reference sequence). There are 15 residues in the CDR3. CDR3 in amino acids: CAWSSGQGPNTEAFF. For the CDR3, the DNA is TGTGCCTGGAGTTCCGGACAGGGTCCGAACACTGAAGCTTTCTTT.

CDR3 bases: TGTGCCAGCAGTTATTCCGGGACAGGGGGCAGCTACGAGCAGTACTTC. Translation: CASSYSGTGGSYEQYF. This chain uses TRBV6-6 with TRBJ2-7; 12 positions agree with TRBD1. The germline V gene encodes CDR1 MNHNY and CDR2 SVGAGI (reference sequence). Germline trimming cut 3 bases from V and 3 bases from J; bases unmatched to any gene: 6. This CDR3 has 16 amino acids.

CDR3 DNA: TGTGCCAGCAGCCTGGGACAAAGTGAGACCCAGTACTTC. Translated, it gives CASSLGQSETQYF. The chain uses TRBV6-5 and TRBJ2-5; D is possibly TRBD1 (6 bases). V was pared by 6 bases and J by 5 bases, with 13 bases between. The CDR3 has 13 residues. Germline V CDR1 and CDR2: MNHEY, SVGAGI.